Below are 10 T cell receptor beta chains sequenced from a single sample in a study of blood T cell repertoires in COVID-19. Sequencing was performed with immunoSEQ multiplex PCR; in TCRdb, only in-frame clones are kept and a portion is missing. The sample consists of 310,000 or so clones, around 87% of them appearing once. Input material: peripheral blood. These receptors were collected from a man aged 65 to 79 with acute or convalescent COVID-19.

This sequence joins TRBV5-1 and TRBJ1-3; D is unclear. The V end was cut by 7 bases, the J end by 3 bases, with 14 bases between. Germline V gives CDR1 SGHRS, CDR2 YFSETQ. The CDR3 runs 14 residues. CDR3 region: CASLDPKGGNTIYF. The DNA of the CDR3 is TGCGCCAGCCTAGATCCAAAAGGTGGAAACACCATATATTTT.

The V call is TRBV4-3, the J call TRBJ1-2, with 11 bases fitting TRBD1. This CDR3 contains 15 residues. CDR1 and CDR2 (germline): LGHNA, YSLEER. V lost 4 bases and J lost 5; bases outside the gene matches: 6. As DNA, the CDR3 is TGCGCCAGCAGCCCGGGACAGGGGGAGTGGTATGGCTACACCTTC. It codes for CASSPGQGEWYGYTF.

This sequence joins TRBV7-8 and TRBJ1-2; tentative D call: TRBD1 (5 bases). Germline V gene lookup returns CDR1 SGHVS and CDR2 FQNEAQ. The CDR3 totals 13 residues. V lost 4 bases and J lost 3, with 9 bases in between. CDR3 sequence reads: CASSSDTYYGYTF. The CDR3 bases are TGTGCCAGCAGCTCGGACACCTACTATGGCTACACCTTC.

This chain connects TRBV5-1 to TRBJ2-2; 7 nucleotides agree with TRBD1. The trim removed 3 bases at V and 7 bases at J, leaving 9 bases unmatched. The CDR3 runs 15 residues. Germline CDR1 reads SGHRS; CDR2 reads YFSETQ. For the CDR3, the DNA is TGCGCCAGCAGCTCGCTAACAGGGGTCGGCGGGGAGCTGTTTTTT. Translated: CASSSLTGVGGELFF.

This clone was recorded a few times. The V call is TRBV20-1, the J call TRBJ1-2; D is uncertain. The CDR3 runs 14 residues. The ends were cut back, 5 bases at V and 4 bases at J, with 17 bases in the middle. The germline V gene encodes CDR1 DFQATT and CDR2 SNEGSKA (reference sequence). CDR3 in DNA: TGCAGTGCTGGTGCCGGCGGAGGGATCTATGGCTACACCTTC. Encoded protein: CSAGAGGGIYGYTF.

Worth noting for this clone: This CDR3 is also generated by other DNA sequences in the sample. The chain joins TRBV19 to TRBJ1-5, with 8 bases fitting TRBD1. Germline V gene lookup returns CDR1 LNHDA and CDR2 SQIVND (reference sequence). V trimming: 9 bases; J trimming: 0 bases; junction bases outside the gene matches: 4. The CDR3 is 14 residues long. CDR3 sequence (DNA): TGTGCCAGCGACAGGGGATATAGCAATCAGCCCCAGCATTTT. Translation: CASDRGYSNQPQHF.

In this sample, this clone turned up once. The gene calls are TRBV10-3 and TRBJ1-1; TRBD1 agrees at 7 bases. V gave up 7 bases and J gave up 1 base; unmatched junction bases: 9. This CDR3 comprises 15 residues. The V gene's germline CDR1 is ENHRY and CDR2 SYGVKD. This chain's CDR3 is CAITAGGGKNTEAFF. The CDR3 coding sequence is TGTGCCATCACTGCCGGAGGGGGCAAGAACACTGAAGCTTTCTTT.

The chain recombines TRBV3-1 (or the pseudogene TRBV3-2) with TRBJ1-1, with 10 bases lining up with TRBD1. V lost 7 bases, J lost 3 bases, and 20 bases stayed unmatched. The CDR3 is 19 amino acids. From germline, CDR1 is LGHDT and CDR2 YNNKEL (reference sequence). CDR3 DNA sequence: TGTGCCAGCAAGGTCAGTATTGGACAGGGGGGACCTGGGGACACTGAAGCTTTCTTT. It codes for CASKVSIGQGGPGDTEAFF.

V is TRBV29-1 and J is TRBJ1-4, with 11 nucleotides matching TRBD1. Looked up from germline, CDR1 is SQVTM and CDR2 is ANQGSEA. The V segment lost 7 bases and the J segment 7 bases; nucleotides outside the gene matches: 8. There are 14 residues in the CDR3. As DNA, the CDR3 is TGCAGCGCTACGGACAGGGGGCAAAGTGAAAAACTGTTTTTT. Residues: CSATDRGQSEKLFF.

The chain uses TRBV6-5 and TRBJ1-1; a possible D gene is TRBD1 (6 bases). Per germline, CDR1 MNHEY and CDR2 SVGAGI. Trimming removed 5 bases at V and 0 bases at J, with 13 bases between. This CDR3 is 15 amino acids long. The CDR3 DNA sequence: TGTGCCAGCAGTCGGGACATGCAAATGAACACTGAAGCTTTCTTT. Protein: CASSRDMQMNTEAFF.